This is a list of T cell receptor beta chains from one sample in a study of glioma-infiltrating T cells. One entry per CDR3 protein results from TCRdb running MiXCR on the multiplex PCR reads. In the table there are a few hundred thousand distinct CDR3 sequences, about 40% of which are singletons. The sequencing input was glioma tissue, nonneoplastic brain tissue, or PBMCs (not recorded which). All receptors come from a human donor with low-grade glioma or glioblastoma, undergoing nonglioma brain surgery, or in good health (not recorded which). The CDR3 runs from the conserved cysteine through the conserved F or W. Each record gives: J gene, CDR3 length, clone size, D gene, V gene, CDR3 DNA, CDR3 protein. A D gene is named only where the DNA matches it firmly. Expanded clones are given a class, and other clones once, few, many or no size at all.

TRBJ2-1	18	NA	NA	TRBV6-6	TGTGCCAGCAGTTTCGGCTCCCCCGCGGATTTCTCCTACAATGAGCAGTTCTTC	CASSFGSPADFSYNEQFF
TRBJ2-7	12	many	NA	TRBV27	TGTGCCAGCAGTTTCGGGGGCGACGAGCAGTACTTC	CASSFGGDEQYF
TRBJ1-2	13	NA	NA	TRBV28	TGTGCCAGCAGTTTGGACAGACTCTATGGCTACACCTTC	CASSLDRLYGYTF
TRBJ1-2	13	many	NA	TRBV15	TGTGCCACCAGCAGAGACAGAAACTATGGCTACACCTTC	CATSRDRNYGYTF
TRBJ1-3	15	NA	NA	TRBV6-5	TGTGCCAGCACCGGCACAGGGAGCTCTGGAAACACCATATATTTT	CASTGTGSSGNTIYF
TRBJ2-3	13	NA	NA	TRBV7-9	TGTGCCAGCAGCACCCACAGCACAGATACGCAGTATTTT	CASSTHSTDTQYF
TRBJ1-5	12	few	TRBD1	TRBV20-1	TGCAGTGCAGCCGACAGGGGACAGCCCCAGCATTTT	CSAADRGQPQHF
TRBJ2-1	18	many	NA	TRBV20-1	TGCAGTGCCTACGGCTTTCACGGGCGATTACCCTCCTACAATGAGCAGTTCTTC	CSAYGFHGRLPSYNEQFF
TRBJ2-5	15	many	NA	TRBV27	TGTGCCAGCAGTTTAAGGCTTCCCTCACAAGAGACCCAGTACTTC	CASSLRLPSQETQYF
TRBJ2-2	13	many	NA	TRBV6-1	TGTGCCAGCACCGACCAGGGATCCGGGGAGCTGTTTTTT	CASTDQGSGELFF
TRBJ2-5	15	few	NA	TRBV15	TGTGCCACCAGCAGAGTAGGGCAGGGCCAAGAGACCCAGTACTTC	CATSRVGQGQETQYF
TRBJ2-4	18	NA	TRBD1	TRBV7-9	TGTGCCAGCAGCTTAAGGCGGGACAGGGCCCTAGCCAAAAACATTCAGTACTTC	CASSLRRDRALAKNIQYF
TRBJ1-2	15	NA	NA	TRBV27	TGTGCCAGCAGCGGACAGAGCCTTATTAGCTATGGCTACACCTTC	CASSGQSLISYGYTF
TRBJ2-3	16	many	TRBD2	TRBV27	TGTGCCAGCAGTTCCGGACTAGCGGGAGACACAGATACGCAGTATTTT	CASSSGLAGDTDTQYF
TRBJ1-5	16	NA	NA	TRBV4-1	TGCGCCAGCAGCCAACCGGGTAGAATTTTCAATCAGCCCCAGCATTTT	CASSQPGRIFNQPQHF
TRBJ2-7	14	few	NA	TRBV6-2/TRBV6-3	TGTGCCAGCACTCCGGGGAGATCCCCCTACGAGCAGTACTTC	CASTPGRSPYEQYF
TRBJ1-5	12	many	NA	TRBV28	TGTGCCAGCAGTAAGATGGGACAGCCCCAGCATTTT	CASSKMGQPQHF
TRBJ2-3	14	few	NA	TRBV27	TGTGCCAGCAGCCCTGGGGCAGGGGCAGATACGCAGTATTTT	CASSPGAGADTQYF
TRBJ2-5	13	few	NA	TRBV7-9	TGTGCCTCAACCGGGACTCCCCAAGAGACCCAGTACTTC	CASTGTPQETQYF
TRBJ1-5	15	few	NA	TRBV20-1	TGCAGTGCTAGATTCCCAGGGTCGTCAGGTCAGCCCCAGCATTTT	CSARFPGSSGQPQHF
TRBJ2-5	17	NA	NA	TRBV27	TGTGCCAGCAGTTTATCGATCCAGCCTAGTGGTCCAGAGACCCAGTACTTC	CASSLSIQPSGPETQYF
TRBJ1-2	14	NA	NA	TRBV6-1	TGTGCCAGCAGTCCATTCGCGGCCGGGTATGGCTACACCTTC	CASSPFAAGYGYTF
TRBJ2-5	14	NA	NA	TRBV2	TGTGCCAGCAGGGAAATATGGGGGTCGGAGACTCAGTACTTC	CASREIWGSETQYF
TRBJ2-1	14	once	TRBD2	TRBV20-1	TGCAGTGCTAGCGGGAGGGGTGGGAACAATGAGCAGTTCTTC	CSASGRGGNNEQFF
TRBJ2-7	14	NA	NA	TRBV5-1	TGCGCCAGCAGCTTGGACGGACAGCTGGACGAGCAGTACTTC	CASSLDGQLDEQYF
TRBJ2-3	15	NA	TRBD2	TRBV25-1	TGTGCCACGTCAGGACTAGCGGGAGGGACAGATACGCAGTATTTT	CATSGLAGGTDTQYF
TRBJ1-1	17	few	TRBD1	TRBV20-1	TGCAGTGCTAGAACCGGGACAGGGGGCTGGGGGAACACTGAAGCTTTCTTT	CSARTGTGGWGNTEAFF
TRBJ2-7	16	NA	NA	TRBV4-3	TGCGCCAGCAGCCAAGAGCGGGGAGGTTATTTCTACGAGCAGTACTTC	CASSQERGGYFYEQYF
TRBJ1-5	17	once	NA	TRBV7-6	TGTGCCAGCAGCTTAGCGCTCTGGAAGCCCCCTGATCAGCCCCAGCATTTT	CASSLALWKPPDQPQHF
TRBJ2-5	17	NA	TRBD2	TRBV7-2	TGTGCCAGCAGCTTTGTTGAACTAGCGGGAGCGGGAGAGACCCAGTACTTC	CASSFVELAGAGETQYF
TRBJ1-4	16	few	NA	TRBV19	TGTGCCAGTAGTATGTCTGCTCCCCGTCTAAATGAAAAACTGTTTTTT	CASSMSAPRLNEKLFF
TRBJ1-6	17	NA	NA	TRBV5-1	TGCGCCAGCAGCTTGTCCATTCCGGACAGTAATAATTCACCCCTCCACTTT	CASSLSIPDSNNSPLHF
TRBJ1-2	13	NA	NA	TRBV28	TGTGCCAGCAGCCCCCATGAAGGGAATGGCTACACCTTC	CASSPHEGNGYTF
TRBJ2-1	16	NA	NA	TRBV14	TGTGCCAGCAGCCGGTACACGGGGAGGACCTACAATGAGCAGTTCTTC	CASSRYTGRTYNEQFF
TRBJ1-4	18	NA	NA	TRBV5-4	TGTGCCAGCAGCCAAGACTCCGGGACGGAGTTGACTAATGAAAAACTGTTTTTT	CASSQDSGTELTNEKLFF
TRBJ1-1	12	NA	NA	TRBV20-1	TGCAGTGCTAGGGGGCGTCCCATTGAAGCTTTCTTT	CSARGRPIEAFF
TRBJ1-2	14	NA	TRBD1	TRBV2	TGTGCCAGCGGGACAGGGGGCTTACATGGTCGCTACACCTTC	CASGTGGLHGRYTF
TRBJ2-1	16	few	TRBD2	TRBV7-9	TGTGCCAGCAGCCTAGATCTAGCGGGTTCCTACAATGAGCAGTTCTTC	CASSLDLAGSYNEQFF
TRBJ2-5	15	NA	TRBD2	TRBV4-2	TGTGCCAGCAGCAAAGGACTAGCGGTAGGGGAGACCCAGTACTTC	CASSKGLAVGETQYF
TRBJ1-2	18	many	TRBD1	TRBV6-1	TGTGCCAGCAGTGAAAATTTAGGTGGGACAGGATTTAACTATGGCTACACCTTC	CASSENLGGTGFNYGYTF
TRBJ2-3	14	once	NA	TRBV7-2	TGTGCCAGCAGCTTACAGCGCACTACAGATACGCAGTATTTT	CASSLQRTTDTQYF
TRBJ1-4	15	many	TRBD1	TRBV28	TGTGCCAGCCATAGTACAGGGGGGACGCGGGAAAAACTGTTTTTT	CASHSTGGTREKLFF
TRBJ2-7	16	many	NA	TRBV15	TGTGCCACCAGCTCCCCGAGTGGCAGGGTACCCTACGAGCAGTACTTC	CATSSPSGRVPYEQYF
TRBJ2-5	16	NA	TRBD2	TRBV7-6	TGTGCCAGCAGTCATGGACTAGCGGGAGGGCGGGAGACCCAGTACTTC	CASSHGLAGGRETQYF
TRBJ2-7	15	NA	TRBD2	TRBV5-5	TGTGCCAGCAGCTTCGTTCGGGAGGGAAGGAGCGAGCAGTACTTC	CASSFVREGRSEQYF
TRBJ1-1	18	NA	TRBD1	TRBV19	TGTGCCAGTAGTCCACGCCGGGACAGCCCCTGGGTGAACACTGAAGCTTTCTTT	CASSPRRDSPWVNTEAFF
TRBJ2-7	13	many	NA	TRBV27	TGTGCCAGCAGCTCCGGCAGAACCTACGAGCAGTACTTC	CASSSGRTYEQYF
TRBJ2-7	14	NA	TRBD1	TRBV20-1	TGCAGTGCTCCACTCCGACAGGGGTTAAACGAGCAGTACTTC	CSAPLRQGLNEQYF
TRBJ2-2	16	NA	NA	TRBV7-2	TGTGCCAGCAGCCGCCCCCTGGGACGCCAAACCGGGGAGCTGTTTTTT	CASSRPLGRQTGELFF
TRBJ2-3	16	NA	TRBD2	TRBV18	TGTGCCAGCTCACCTACGACTAGCGGGTCGACAGATACGCAGTATTTT	CASSPTTSGSTDTQYF
TRBJ2-1	15	NA	NA	TRBV4-2	TGTGCCAGCAGGCCTCAGAGGCCCTTGGACAATGAGCAGTTCTTC	CASRPQRPLDNEQFF
TRBJ2-7	14	NA	NA	TRBV12-3/TRBV12-4	TGTGCCAGCAGTTTCTATGGGCCCCGCTACGAGCAGTACTTC	CASSFYGPRYEQYF
TRBJ1-1	15	NA	TRBD1	TRBV3-1	TGTGCCAGCAGCCAACCCGGGACAGTGAACACTGAAGCTTTCTTT	CASSQPGTVNTEAFF
TRBJ2-5	15	NA	TRBD2	TRBV5-1	TGCGCCAGCAGCTTGGCCCCCGCGGGAGTTGAGACCCAGTACTTC	CASSLAPAGVETQYF
TRBJ2-3	13	NA	NA	TRBV4-2	TGTGCCAGCAGTCTTTCGCAGGCGGATACGCAGTATTTT	CASSLSQADTQYF
TRBJ1-5	16	few	NA	TRBV12-5	TGTGCTAGTGGTTTGGTACGAGCAGGGTCAAATCAGCCCCAGCATTTT	CASGLVRAGSNQPQHF
TRBJ2-3	18	NA	NA	TRBV6-6	TGTGCCAGCAGCGTAGCCCCCCTTGGGCGGGGAGACACAGATACGCAGTATTTT	CASSVAPLGRGDTDTQYF
TRBJ2-7	13	many	NA	TRBV15	TGTGCCACCAGCAGTGGATTCTCCTACGAGCAGTACTTC	CATSSGFSYEQYF